A selection of T cell receptor beta chains follows, all from one sample in a study of response to subunit inactivated influenza vaccine. TCRdb recomputed calls from the RT-PCR reads with MiXCR, one row per CDR3 protein. The data show about 480,000 distinct CDR3 sequences, 10% to 15% seen once. Sequencing was performed on PBMCs from blood, taken about 40 days after vaccination. Receptor source: a man aged 50 to 59 who received an inactivated influenza vaccine. Both conserved end residues are part of each CDR3. The D gene is left open where the match is weak. Clone size, where shown, is once, few, many, or a class for clones that have expanded.

clone_size | d_call | j_call | cdr3_length | v_call | cdr3_nt | cdr3_aa
few | - | TRBJ2-1 | 13 | TRBV5-1 | TGCGCCAGCAGCTCATTAGGCCTGAATGAGCAGTTCTTC | CASSSLGLNEQFF
many | TRBD1 | TRBJ2-7 | 17 | TRBV20-1 | TGCAGTGCTAGAGATCTCGCCGGACAGGGGGCCTCCTACGAGCAGTACTTC | CSARDLAGQGASYEQYF
few | TRBD1 | TRBJ1-1 | 13 | TRBV12-3/TRBV12-4 | TGTGCCACAAGGACAGGAGAAAACACTGAAGCTTTCTTT | CATRTGENTEAFF
- | - | TRBJ2-1 | 16 | TRBV4-2 | TGTGCCAGCAGCCAAGCTGGCAGGGACCCCTACAATGAGCAGTTCTTC | CASSQAGRDPYNEQFF
few | - | TRBJ1-2 | 14 | TRBV3-1 | TGTGCCAGCAGCCAAAGGGGCAGGGCCTATGGCTACACCTTC | CASSQRGRAYGYTF
few | TRBD1 | TRBJ2-7 | 14 | TRBV5-1 | TGCGCCAGCAGCCTCTCTGGGACAGGGAACGAGCAGTACTTC | CASSLSGTGNEQYF
few | TRBD1 | TRBJ1-4 | 17 | TRBV20-1 | TGCAGTGCTAGGAAGCGGACAGGGCATCAGGCTAATGAAAAACTGTTTTTT | CSARKRTGHQANEKLFF
- | - | TRBJ1-5 | 15 | TRBV27 | TGTGCCAGCAGTTTATCCACAGGGTTCAATCAGCCCCAGCATTTT | CASSLSTGFNQPQHF
few | - | TRBJ1-6 | 18 | TRBV27 | TGTGCCAGCAGTTTATCGGGCGGTGATGGCTCCTATAATTCACCCCTCCACTTT | CASSLSGGDGSYNSPLHF
- | - | TRBJ1-5 | 18 | TRBV11-1 | TGTGCCAGCATGAAGGGTCTCGGGGACACCATCGACAATCAGCCCCAGCATTTT | CASMKGLGDTIDNQPQHF
- | - | TRBJ2-5 | 15 | TRBV7-9 | TGTGCCAGCAGCTTAGGGCAGGGGTCGTTGGAGACCCAGTACTTC | CASSLGQGSLETQYF
- | - | TRBJ2-7 | 16 | TRBV10-3 | TGTGCCATCAGTGAGTACAAGACAGGACCTTCCTACGAGCAGTACTTC | CAISEYKTGPSYEQYF
- | TRBD1 | TRBJ2-3 | 14 | TRBV7-6 | TGTGCCAGCAGCTCGACAGGGTCTGCAGATACGCAGTATTTT | CASSSTGSADTQYF
- | TRBD1 | TRBJ1-5 | 16 | TRBV6-1 | TGTGCCAGCAGTCCAGATCCGACAGGGAGCAATCAGCCCCAGCATTTT | CASSPDPTGSNQPQHF
- | - | TRBJ2-7 | 15 | TRBV20-1 | TGCAGTGCTAGAGATATTTTGGAGGGGGCGAATGAGCAGTACTTC | CSARDILEGANEQYF
- | TRBD1 | TRBJ2-7 | 14 | TRBV12-3/TRBV12-4 | TGTGCCAGCAGGCGGACAGGGGGACTAGACGAGCAGTACTTC | CASRRTGGLDEQYF
- | - | TRBJ2-5 | 13 | TRBV11-2 | TGTGCCAGCAGCTTAGAAAACAGGGCGGCCCAGTACTTC | CASSLENRAAQYF
few | TRBD1 | TRBJ2-6 | 17 | TRBV25-1 | TGTGCCAGCAGTGCACAACAGGGGATGTCTGGGGCCAACGTCCTGACTTTC | CASSAQQGMSGANVLTF
- | - | TRBJ2-6 | 15 | TRBV7-3 | TGTGCCAGCAGCTTATCCGGGCCTGGGGCCAACGTCCTGACTTTC | CASSLSGPGANVLTF
few | - | TRBJ2-5 | 15 | TRBV5-1 | TGCGCCAGCAGCTTGGCCGAGTTAGAACAAGAGACCCAGTACTTC | CASSLAELEQETQYF
- | - | TRBJ1-5 | 16 | TRBV5-5 | TGTGCCAGCAGCCCGACAGTACCAGGGGCAAATCAGCCCCAGCATTTT | CASSPTVPGANQPQHF
few | TRBD2 | TRBJ2-1 | 14 | TRBV20-1 | TGCAGTGCTAGAGCCCGGGAGGGCCTGAATGAGCAGTTCTTC | CSARAREGLNEQFF
many | - | TRBJ2-2 | 11 | TRBV20-1 | TGCAGTGCACGTGAAACCGGGGAGCTGTTTTTT | CSARETGELFF
few | TRBD2 | TRBJ2-5 | 17 | TRBV5-1 | TGCGCCAGCAGCTGGGGACTAGCGGGGGGTCAAATGGAGACCCAGTACTTC | CASSWGLAGGQMETQYF
few | TRBD1 | TRBJ1-6 | 15 | TRBV10-3 | TGTGCCATCAGTGAGGCGGGGACAGTCAATTCACCCCTCCACTTT | CAISEAGTVNSPLHF
few | - | TRBJ1-3 | 14 | TRBV18 | TGTGCCAGCTCACCACCGTCCTTTGGAAACACCATATATTTT | CASSPPSFGNTIYF
few | - | TRBJ2-7 | 11 | TRBV11-2 | TGTGCCAGCAGCCCCCTATCCGCCCAGTACTTC | CASSPLSAQYF
- | - | TRBJ2-2 | 15 | TRBV5-5 | TGTGCCAGCAGCATAGGGACGGCGGACACCGGGGAGCTGTTTTTT | CASSIGTADTGELFF
many | - | TRBJ2-1 | 17 | TRBV6-5 | TGTGCCAGCAGTTACGCCCAGGAGGGACCCTTCTACAATGAGCAGTTCTTC | CASSYAQEGPFYNEQFF
- | TRBD2 | TRBJ2-1 | 19 | TRBV20-1 | TGCAGTGCTAGAGATTTTGGGACTAGCGGGAGGGCGCTCTACAATGAGCAGTTCTTC | CSARDFGTSGRALYNEQFF
few | - | TRBJ2-2 | 16 | TRBV12-3/TRBV12-4 | TGTGCCAGCAGGAGTGAGGCCAGACTGAACACCGGGGAGCTGTTTTTT | CASRSEARLNTGELFF
few | TRBD2 | TRBJ2-7 | 15 | TRBV7-2 | TGTGCCAGCAGCTCCTTAGCGGGTTACTCCTACGAGCAGTACTTC | CASSSLAGYSYEQYF
many | TRBD2 | TRBJ2-5 | 15 | TRBV12-3/TRBV12-4 | TGTGCCAGCAGTTTAATTAGCGGGGGGCGTGAGACCCAGTACTTC | CASSLISGGRETQYF
many | - | TRBJ2-7 | 12 | TRBV12-3/TRBV12-4 | TGTGCCAGCAGTTGGACGTCCTACGAGCAGTACTTC | CASSWTSYEQYF
- | - | TRBJ2-5 | 13 | TRBV4-1 | TGCGCCAGCAGCCAAGAACAGCAAGAGACCCAGTACTTC | CASSQEQQETQYF